This entry describes one T cell receptor (beta chain). Its cognate antigen is unknown. CDR1 and CDR2 (germline): SGHVS, FNYEAQ. CDR3 size: 15 residues. Trimming took 2 bases from V and 0 from J; bases not matched to a gene: 1. TCRdb ran MiXCR on the 5' RACE reads and lists one entry per CDR3 protein. In the table there are about 4,000 distinct CDR3 sequences, approximately 15% of which are singletons. The sample originates from a study of spatial heterogeneity in lung cancer. Study-wide findings and caveats: Ubiquitous, expanded tumor-derived TCRs were more frequently observed in blood at resection than at follow-up.

Indicated time point: sample taken at primary tumor resection. Unsorted whole RNA from tumor, nontumor lung or frozen PBMC underwent sequencing. Donation came from approximately 69 patients with untreated early-stage non-small cell lung cancer. This chain connects TRBV7-6 to TRBJ2-5, with 9 nucleotides matching TRBD2. Sequenced material: PBMCs, taken at surgery. The TCR was taken from a male donor with early-stage non-small cell lung cancer. CDR3 region: CASSLLAGYQETQYF. CDR3 sequence (DNA): TGTGCCAGCAGCTTACTAGCGGGGTACCAAGAGACCCAGTACTTC.